The entry below describes one T cell receptor beta chain. What it binds is unknown. Before the COVID-19 pandemic, during about 2010-2018, CD4+ T cells were taken from unexposed donors. CD4+ T cells were isolated from the cells after about ten days of culture. TCRdb's table, derived via immunoSEQ multiplex PCR, lists solely in-frame clones and lacks some. The sample gives 20,000 to 25,000 clones, approximately 70% of which show up once; about a sixth is in the top ten. The record originates from a study of CD4 T cells in relation to SARS-CoV-2 and coronaviruses. This clonotype was obtained from a human donor in good health. Sequencing used CD4+ T cells from PBMCs, cultured in vitro.

CDR3 bases: TGTGCCAGCAGCCCGCGGGGGGGCTGGAACACCGGGGAGCTGTTTTTT. Protein sequence: CASSPRGGWNTGELFF. The chain uses TRBV5-4 and TRBJ2-2; 9 bases are a match to TRBD2. V was clipped by 4 bases and J by 1 base; unmatched bases: 5. The CDR3 runs to 16 residues. In germline, CDR1 is SGHNT, CDR2 YYREEE (reference sequence).